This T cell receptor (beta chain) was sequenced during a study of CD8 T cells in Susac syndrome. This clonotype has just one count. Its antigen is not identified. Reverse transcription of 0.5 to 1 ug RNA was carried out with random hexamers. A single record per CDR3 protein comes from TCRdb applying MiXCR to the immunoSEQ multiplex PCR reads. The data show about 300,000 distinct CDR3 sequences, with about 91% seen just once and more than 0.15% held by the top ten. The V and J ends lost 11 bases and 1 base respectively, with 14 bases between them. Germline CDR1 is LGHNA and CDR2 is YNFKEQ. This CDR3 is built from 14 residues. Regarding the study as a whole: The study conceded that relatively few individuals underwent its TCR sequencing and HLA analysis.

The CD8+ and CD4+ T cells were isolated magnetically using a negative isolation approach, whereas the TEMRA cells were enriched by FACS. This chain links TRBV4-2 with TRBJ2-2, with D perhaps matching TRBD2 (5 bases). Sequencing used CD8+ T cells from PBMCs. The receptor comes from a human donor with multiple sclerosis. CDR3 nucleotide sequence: TGTGCCTCTCGGCTAGCTATGAACACCGGGGAGCTGTTTTTT. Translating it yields CASRLAMNTGELFF.